This T cell receptor (beta chain) was captured in a study of blood T cell repertoires in COVID-19. Study-level background: Sample material is recorded as cDNA or gDNA derived from T cells, B-cell-depleted T cells, or PBMCs.

The V end lost 0 bases, the J end lost 7 bases, and 13 bases lay between the germline ends. The CDR3 has 15 amino acids. Germline CDR1 ENHRY, CDR2 SYGVKD. Source study methods: Estimates of nucleated cell counts were drawn from the amplification of reference gene primers. Only in-frame clones appear in the TCRdb table, and some are missing; sequencing was by immunoSEQ multiplex PCR. The DNA was the basis for D and trimming; V, J and clone size are from that table. This table holds roughly 100,000 clones, 75% to 90% found once. The sample taken for sequencing was peripheral blood. The J gene is TRBJ1-5, the V gene TRBV10-3; possible D gene TRBD1, 5 bases. The TCR comes from a woman of 80 years or more with acute or convalescent COVID-19. The CDR3 nucleotides read TGTGCCATCAGTGAGTCGAGTGGGGCAGGCCAGCCCCAGCATTTT. It specifies CAISESSGAGQPQHF.